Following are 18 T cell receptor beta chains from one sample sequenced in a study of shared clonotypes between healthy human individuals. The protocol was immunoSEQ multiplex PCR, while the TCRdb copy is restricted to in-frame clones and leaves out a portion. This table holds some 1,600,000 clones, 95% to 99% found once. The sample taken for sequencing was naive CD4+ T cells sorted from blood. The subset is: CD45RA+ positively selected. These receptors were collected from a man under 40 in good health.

DNA of the CDR3: TGTGCCAGCAGTTTAGTGGCGGGATCCACCGGGGAGCTGTTTTTT. Translating gives CASSLVAGSTGELFF. This chain joins TRBV28 and TRBJ2-2; the D gene is possibly TRBD2 (6 bases). The V gene lost 2 bases and the J gene lost 4 bases, with 11 bases spanning the gap. The CDR3 runs to 15 residues. The germline V gene has CDR1 MDHEN and CDR2 SYDVKM.

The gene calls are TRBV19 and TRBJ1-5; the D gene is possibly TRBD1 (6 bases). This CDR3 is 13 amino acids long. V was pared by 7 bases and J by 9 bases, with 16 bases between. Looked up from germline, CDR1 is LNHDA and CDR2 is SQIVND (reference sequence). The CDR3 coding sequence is TGTGCCAGTACAGGGGTGTCCCCGGGGCCCCAGCATTTT. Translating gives CASTGVSPGPQHF.

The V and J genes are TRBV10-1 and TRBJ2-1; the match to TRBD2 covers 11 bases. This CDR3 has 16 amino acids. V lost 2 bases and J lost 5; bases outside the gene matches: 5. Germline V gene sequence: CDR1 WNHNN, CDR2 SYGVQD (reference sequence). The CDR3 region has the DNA TGCGCCAGCAGTGAGAGTAGACTAGCGGGAAACAATGAGCAGTTCTTC. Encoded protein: CASSESRLAGNNEQFF.

CDR3 bases: TGTGCCAGCAGCTCCTGGACAGGGGCTGGCTACACCTTC. The encoded protein is CASSSWTGAGYTF. The gene calls are TRBV7-2 and TRBJ1-2; 9 nucleotides align to TRBD1. The CDR3 has 13 residues. Germline V CDR1 and CDR2: SGHTA, FQGNSA. Trimming at V came to 4 bases and at J to 7 bases, leaving 4 bases not matched to a gene.

The CDR3 spells CASSYGRGDTGELFF. The CDR3 DNA reads as TGTGCCAGCAGTTACGGCCGAGGTGACACCGGGGAGCTGTTTTTT. The V and J genes are TRBV6-6 and TRBJ2-2; D is uncertain. Deletions cut 2 bases from V and 3 bases from J, with 10 bases between. There are 15 residues in the CDR3. Germline CDR1 and CDR2: MNHNY and SVGAGI (reference sequence).

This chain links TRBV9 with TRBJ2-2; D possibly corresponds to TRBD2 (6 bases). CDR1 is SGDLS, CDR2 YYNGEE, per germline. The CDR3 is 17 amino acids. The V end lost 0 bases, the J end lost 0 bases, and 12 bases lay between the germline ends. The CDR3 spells CASSVVDGGANTGELFF. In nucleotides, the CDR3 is TGTGCCAGCAGCGTAGTTGATGGCGGGGCGAACACCGGGGAGCTGTTTTTT.

CDR3 region: CASSAGQKGYEQYF. For the CDR3, the DNA is TGTGCCAGCAGCGCCGGACAGAAGGGCTACGAGCAGTACTTC. The chain uses TRBV9 and TRBJ2-7, with D possibly matching TRBD1 (6 bases). This CDR3 has 14 residues. The V end lost 3 bases, the J end lost 3 bases, and 13 bases lay between the germline ends. CDR1 is SGDLS and CDR2 is YYNGEE in the germline V gene.

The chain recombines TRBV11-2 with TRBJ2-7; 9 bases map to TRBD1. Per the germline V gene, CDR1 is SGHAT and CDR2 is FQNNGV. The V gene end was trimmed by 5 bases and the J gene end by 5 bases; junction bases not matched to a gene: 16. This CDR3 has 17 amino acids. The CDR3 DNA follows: TGTGCCAGCAGCCTTAGGTTCCGGGACAGGGTCCCCGACGAGCAGTACTTC. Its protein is CASSLRFRDRVPDEQYF.

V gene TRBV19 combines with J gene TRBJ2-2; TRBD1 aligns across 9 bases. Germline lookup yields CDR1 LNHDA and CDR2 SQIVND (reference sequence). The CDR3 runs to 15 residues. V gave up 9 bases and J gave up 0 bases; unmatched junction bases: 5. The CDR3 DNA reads TGTGCCAGCTCGACAGGGGGGGCGAACACCGGGGAGCTGTTTTTT. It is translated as CASSTGGANTGELFF.

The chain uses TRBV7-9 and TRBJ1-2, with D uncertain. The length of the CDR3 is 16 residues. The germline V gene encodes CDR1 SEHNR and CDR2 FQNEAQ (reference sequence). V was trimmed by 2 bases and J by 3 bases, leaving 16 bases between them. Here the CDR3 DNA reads TGTGCCAGCAGCTTACCCGGTAGCGCCGGGGACTATGGCTACACCTTC. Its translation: CASSLPGSAGDYGYTF.

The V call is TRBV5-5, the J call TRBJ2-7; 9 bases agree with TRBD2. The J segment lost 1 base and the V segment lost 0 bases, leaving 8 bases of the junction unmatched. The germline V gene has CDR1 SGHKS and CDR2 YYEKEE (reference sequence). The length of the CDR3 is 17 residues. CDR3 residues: CASSLELAGLYSYEQYF. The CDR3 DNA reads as TGTGCCAGCAGCTTGGAGCTAGCGGGACTTTATTCCTACGAGCAGTACTTC.

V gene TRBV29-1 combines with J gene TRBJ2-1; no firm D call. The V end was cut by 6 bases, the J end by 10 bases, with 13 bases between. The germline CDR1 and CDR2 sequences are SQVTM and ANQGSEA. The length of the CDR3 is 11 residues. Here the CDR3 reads CSVHLAREQFF. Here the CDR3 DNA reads TGCAGCGTCCATTTAGCTAGAGAGCAGTTCTTC.

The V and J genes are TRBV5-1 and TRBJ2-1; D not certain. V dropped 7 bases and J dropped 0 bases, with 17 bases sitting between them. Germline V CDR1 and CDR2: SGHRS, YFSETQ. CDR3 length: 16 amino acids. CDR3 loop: CASEKTAMSSYNEQFF. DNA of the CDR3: TGCGCCAGCGAAAAGACTGCAATGAGCTCCTACAATGAGCAGTTCTTC.

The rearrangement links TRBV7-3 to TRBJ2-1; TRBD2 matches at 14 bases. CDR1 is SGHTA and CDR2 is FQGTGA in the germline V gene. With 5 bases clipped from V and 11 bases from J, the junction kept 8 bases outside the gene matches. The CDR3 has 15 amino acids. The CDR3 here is CASSPGGTSGSQQFF. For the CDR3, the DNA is TGTGCCAGCAGCCCAGGCGGGACTAGCGGGAGTCAGCAGTTCTTC.

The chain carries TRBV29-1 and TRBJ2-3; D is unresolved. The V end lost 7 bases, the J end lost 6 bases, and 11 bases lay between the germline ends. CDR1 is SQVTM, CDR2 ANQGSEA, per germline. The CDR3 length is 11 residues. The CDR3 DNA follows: TGCAGCGCCGCTCAGGCTGATACGCAGTATTTT. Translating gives CSAAQADTQYF.

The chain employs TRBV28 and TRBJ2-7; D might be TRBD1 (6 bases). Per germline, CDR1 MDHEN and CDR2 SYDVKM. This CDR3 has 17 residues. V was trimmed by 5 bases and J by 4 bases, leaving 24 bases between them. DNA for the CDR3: TGTGCCAGCAGTCCGACAGGCCGTTGGTATCGAGATTACGAGCAGTACTTC. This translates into CASSPTGRWYRDYEQYF.

The DNA of the CDR3 is TGTGCCAGCAGTTACTCTAGGGGGACATCCTACGAGCAGTACTTC. It codes for CASSYSRGTSYEQYF. The chain uses TRBV6-6 and TRBJ2-7; weak D call: TRBD1 (6 bases). Germline CDR1 and CDR2: MNHNY and SVGAGI (reference sequence). The CDR3 loop spans 15 amino acids. Trimming removed 0 bases at V and 1 base at J, with 10 bases between.

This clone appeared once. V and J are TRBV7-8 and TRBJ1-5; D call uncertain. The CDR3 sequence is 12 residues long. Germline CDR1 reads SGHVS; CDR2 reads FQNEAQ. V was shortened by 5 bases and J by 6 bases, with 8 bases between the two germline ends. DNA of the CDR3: TGTGCCAGCAGCGCTCTTGGTCAGCCCCAGCATTTT. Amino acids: CASSALGQPQHF.